Listed here are 32 T cell receptor beta chains from one sample, sequenced in a study of blood T cell repertoires in COVID-19. This table comes from immunoSEQ multiplex PCR, and its TCRdb copy is limited to in-frame clones, with some not included. Here the sample spans around 170,000 clones, roughly 86% being singletons. The sequencing input was peripheral blood. These receptors originate from a woman aged 25-40 years with active or convalescent COVID-19.

CDR3 region: CASTGEGPFKHYGYTF. In DNA form, the CDR3 reads TGTGCCAGTACTGGCGAGGGCCCTTTCAAGCACTATGGCTACACCTTC. The chain carries TRBV19 and TRBJ1-2; unclear D gene. Germline CDR1 reads LNHDA; CDR2 reads SQIVND (reference sequence). This CDR3 spans 16 amino acids. Trimming left V 7 bases short and J 3 bases short, with 21 bases between.

This rearrangement joins TRBV7-9 to TRBJ1-5; 10 nucleotides align to TRBD1. The CDR3 has 19 amino acids. Germline CDR1 and CDR2: SEHNR and FQNEAQ (reference sequence). The J segment lost 6 bases and the V segment lost 1 base, leaving 15 bases of the junction unmatched. CDR3 sequence reads: CASSLGIGGGQGGRQPQHF. The DNA for the CDR3 is TGTGCCAGCAGCTTAGGTATTGGTGGCGGACAGGGGGGTCGTCAGCCCCAGCATTTT.

The rearrangement joins TRBV20-1 to TRBJ2-3; tentative D call: TRBD2 (7 bases). CDR3 length: 14 amino acids. CDR1 and CDR2 (germline): DFQATT, SNEGSKA (reference sequence). V was clipped by 3 bases and J by 3 bases, with 13 bases between them. In DNA form, the CDR3 reads TGCAGTGCTAGTGGAGGGGGAGGGACAGATACGCAGTATTTT. This gives the protein CSASGGGGTDTQYF.

The rearrangement links TRBV19 to TRBJ2-1; D might be TRBD2 (5 bases). Trimming cost V 7 bases and J 2 bases, with 27 bases left between them. This CDR3 region has 19 residues. CDR1 and CDR2 from the germline V gene are LNHDA and SQIVND (reference sequence). The CDR3 sequence: CASTYSSALAIGTYNEQFF. The CDR3 DNA reads TGTGCCAGTACCTATAGTTCGGCACTCGCGATCGGGACCTACAATGAGCAGTTCTTC.

V gene TRBV6-5 combines with J gene TRBJ2-1, with TRBD2 as a possible D gene (5 bases). CDR3 length: 16 residues. Germline CDR1 MNHEY, CDR2 SVGAGI. The V and J ends lost 2 bases and 2 bases respectively, with 13 bases between them. This chain's CDR3 is CASSYAALRAYNEQFF. Here the CDR3 DNA reads TGTGCCAGCAGTTACGCCGCGCTGCGGGCCTACAATGAGCAGTTCTTC.

The V gene is TRBV28, the J gene TRBJ1-2; D call uncertain. Looked up from germline, CDR1 is MDHEN and CDR2 is SYDVKM. Trimming shortened V by 0 bases and J by 1 base, and 9 bases separated the two germline ends. The CDR3 totals 15 residues. CDR3 amino acids: CASSLWAAFNYGYTF. CDR3 nucleotide sequence: TGTGCCAGCAGTTTATGGGCGGCATTTAACTATGGCTACACCTTC.

This sequence joins TRBV2 and TRBJ2-1, with 10 bases aligning to TRBD2. Germline lookup yields CDR1 SNHLY and CDR2 FYNNEI. The junction had 10 bases not matched to a gene; V was cut back by 8 bases and J by 6 bases. The CDR3 is 15 amino acids. The CDR3 coding sequence is TGTGCCAGCGACGGGCGAACTAGCGGGGTCAATGAGCAGTTCTTC. This translates into CASDGRTSGVNEQFF.

This clone was seen once. The chain has TRBV7-9 and TRBJ1-1, with a possible D match to TRBD1 (6 bases). The V end was cut by 3 bases, the J end by 4 bases, with 12 bases between. The CDR3 has 14 amino acids. From germline, CDR1 is SEHNR and CDR2 FQNEAQ (reference sequence). CDR3 nucleotides: TGTGCCAGCAGCTTTGGGGGCGAGGTCACTGAAGCTTTCTTT. It specifies CASSFGGEVTEAFF.

The chain carries TRBV6-1 and TRBJ1-5, with D uncertain. Trimming removed 0 bases at V and 2 bases at J, with 11 bases between. Looked up from germline, CDR1 is MNHNS and CDR2 is SASEGT. CDR3 size: 16 residues. CDR3 amino acids: CASSEARDLGNQPQHF. CDR3 nucleotides: TGTGCCAGCAGTGAAGCTCGGGATTTGGGCAATCAGCCCCAGCATTTT.

The V call is TRBV9, the J call TRBJ2-1; 7 positions match TRBD2. CDR1 and CDR2 from the germline V gene are SGDLS and YYNGEE. V trimming: 3 bases; J trimming: 4 bases; junction bases outside the gene matches: 7. CDR3 length: 15 residues. CDR3 sequence: CASSDGGSRYNEQFF. CDR3 nucleotides: TGTGCCAGCAGCGACGGGGGGTCGCGGTACAATGAGCAGTTCTTC.

The V and J genes are TRBV7-9 and TRBJ2-7; D unresolved. The CDR3 loop spans 16 amino acids. The germline gives CDR1 SEHNR, CDR2 FQNEAQ (reference sequence). Trimming took 2 bases from V and 0 from J, leaving 14 bases between them. The DNA of the CDR3 is TGTGCCAGCAGCTTACTTCCTGAGTTCGACTCCTACGAGCAGTACTTC. Protein product: CASSLLPEFDSYEQYF. The full variable domain, its missing parts supplied by reference TRBV7-9 and TRBJ2-7, is DTGVSQNPRHKITKRGQNVTFRCDPISEHNRLYWYRQTLGQGPEFLTYFQNEAQLEKSRLLSDRFSAERPKGSFSTLEIQRTEQGDSAMYLCASSLLPEFDSYEQYFGPGTRLTVT.

This chain joins TRBV19 and TRBJ1-6, with 7 bases identical to TRBD1. CDR1 and CDR2 (germline): LNHDA, SQIVND (reference sequence). Trimming at V came to 7 bases and at J to 5 bases, leaving 5 bases not matched to a gene. This CDR3 has 14 residues. In DNA form, the CDR3 reads TGTGCCAGTAAAATTGGGACAGATAATTCACCCCTCCACTTT. It encodes CASKIGTDNSPLHF.

This chain links TRBV20-1 with TRBJ2-7; D is possibly TRBD1 (6 bases). The V gene lost 6 bases and the J gene lost 4 bases, with 10 bases spanning the gap. Germline CDR1 reads DFQATT; CDR2 reads SNEGSKA (reference sequence). CDR3 length: 11 amino acids. The CDR3 loop reads CSAPRGYEQYF. CDR3 nucleotides: TGCAGTGCGCCCAGGGGATACGAGCAGTACTTC.

This clone was counted once. This chain joins TRBV7-9 and TRBJ1-2; a possible D gene is TRBD1 (5 bases). Looked up from germline, CDR1 is SEHNR and CDR2 is FQNEAQ (reference sequence). The V gene lost 11 bases and the J gene lost 5 bases, with 21 bases spanning the gap. This CDR3 region has 14 residues. In DNA, the CDR3 is TGTGCCTTCAGCAGAGGGACTAAAGAATATGGCTACACCTTC. Amino acid sequence: CAFSRGTKEYGYTF.

This clone was recorded only once. The CDR3 nucleotides read TGTGCCAGCAGCGCCACAGGTTATAATTCACCCCTCCACTTT. Its protein product is CASSATGYNSPLHF. The rearrangement links TRBV9 to TRBJ1-6; a possible D gene is TRBD1 (5 bases). The CDR3 has 14 residues. CDR1 and CDR2 (germline): SGDLS, YYNGEE. Trimming cost V 3 bases and J 4 bases, with 8 bases left between them.

V gene TRBV7-9 combines with J gene TRBJ2-4; possibly TRBD1 for D (6 bases). Trimming left V 5 bases short and J 11 bases short, with 25 bases between. CDR3 length: 16 residues. Per the germline V gene, CDR1 is SEHNR and CDR2 is FQNEAQ (reference sequence). CDR3 loop: CASSPPLTGREGFQYF. The DNA of the CDR3 is TGTGCCAGCAGCCCACCGCTGACAGGACGTGAGGGCTTTCAGTACTTC.

The CDR3 DNA reads as TGCGCCAGCAGCCTCGCACCCAGGACAGGGTCTATTAATTCACCCCTCCACTTT. This encodes CASSLAPRTGSINSPLHF. The rearrangement links TRBV5-1 to TRBJ1-6, with TRBD1 matching over 8 bases. Germline CDR1 is SGHRS and CDR2 is YFSETQ. Unmatched junction bases numbered 15, after V lost 4 bases and J lost 6 bases. The CDR3 has 18 residues.

This clone was picked up a small number of times. CDR3 nucleotides: TGTGCCAGCAGCTTGTGGGCGAACACTGAAGCTTTCTTT. It yields the protein CASSLWANTEAFF. V is TRBV5-6 and J is TRBJ1-1; no definite D call. The CDR3 runs to 13 residues. CDR1 is SGHDT and CDR2 is YYEEEE in the germline V gene. Trimming left V 1 base short and J 1 base short, with 5 bases between. Drawing the rest from reference TRBV5-6 and TRBJ1-1, the complete variable domain is DAGVTQSPTHLIKTRGQQVTLRCSPKSGHDTVSWYQQALGQGPQFIFQYYEEEERQRGNFPDRFSGHQFPNYSSELNVNALLLGDSALYLCASSLWANTEAFFGQGTRLTVV.

The DNA of the CDR3 is TGTGCCAGCTCACGCCAGGGGCCCACCGGTGCCTACAATGAGCAGTTCTTC. Amino acid sequence: CASSRQGPTGAYNEQFF. The chain is built from TRBV18 and TRBJ2-1; perhaps TRBD1 as D (6 bases). Germline CDR1 and CDR2: KGHSH and LQKENI. The CDR3 contains 17 residues. V shed 4 bases and J shed 2 bases, with 18 bases lying between them.

The rearrangement joins TRBV30 to TRBJ1-6, with D uncertain. There are 15 residues in the CDR3. Trimming left V 0 bases short and J 5 bases short, with 11 bases between. From germline, CDR1 is GTSNPN and CDR2 SVGIG (reference sequence). CDR3 coding DNA: TGTGCCTGGAGTGTACTCCGACGGGATAATTCACCCCTCCACTTT. Amino acids: CAWSVLRRDNSPLHF.

The CDR3 loop reads CASSPGGYEQYF. The CDR3 nucleotides are TGTGCCAGCAGTCCGGGGGGGTACGAGCAGTACTTC. The rearrangement joins TRBV7-9 to TRBJ2-7, with 8 bases fitting TRBD2. In germline, CDR1 is SEHNR, CDR2 FQNEAQ (reference sequence). The CDR3 loop spans 12 amino acids. V trimming: 6 bases; J trimming: 4 bases; junction bases outside the gene matches: 2.

The rearrangement joins TRBV11-2 to TRBJ1-4, with D perhaps TRBD1 (6 bases). V was cut by 4 bases and J by 5 bases, with 14 bases left in between. This CDR3 contains 15 residues. The V gene's germline CDR1 is SGHAT and CDR2 FQNNGV. The CDR3 nucleotides are TGTGCCAGCAGCTCAACCGGGACAATGAATGAAAAACTGTTTTTT. This gives the protein CASSSTGTMNEKLFF.

This clone appeared a few times. The chain has TRBV18 and TRBJ2-7; D perhaps matches TRBD1 (5 bases). Per the germline V gene, CDR1 is KGHSH and CDR2 is LQKENI. The CDR3 is 14 amino acids. With 1 base removed from V and 1 base from J, the gap between germline ends came to 8 bases. For the CDR3, the DNA is TGTGCCAGCTCACCACGTCCAGGGTCCTACGAGCAGTACTTC. Translating gives CASSPRPGSYEQYF.

V gene TRBV5-1 combines with J gene TRBJ2-1; 15 bases fit TRBD2. After removal of 4 bases from V and 8 bases from J, the junction contained 13 bases not matched to a gene. The CDR3 has 18 amino acids. Germline CDR1 is SGHRS and CDR2 is YFSETQ. This chain's CDR3 is CASSQDIGLAGGDDEQFF. DNA for the CDR3: TGCGCCAGCAGCCAAGATATAGGACTAGCGGGAGGGGACGATGAGCAGTTCTTC.

On this clone itself: One end of the junction fails to match germline, which may point to a read error. The V gene is TRBV7-7, the J gene TRBJ1-4; a weak D match, TRBD1 (6 bases). CDR3 length equals 19 residues. Germline-derived CDR1 and CDR2 are SSHAT and FNYEAQ (reference sequence). Written as DNA, the CDR3 is TGTGCTAGCAGCTTAATTGCGCCACAGGGCCCTTCCCCGAATGAAAAACTGTTTTTT. It translates to CASSLIAPQGPSPNEKLFF.

The chain links TRBV5-4 to TRBJ1-2; 7 bases line up with TRBD1. Trimming removed 2 bases from V and 7 bases from J; junction bases left unmatched: 5. CDR3 size: 13 residues. CDR1 is SGHNT, CDR2 YYREEE, per germline (reference sequence). The CDR3 sequence: CASSLDREFGYTF. DNA for the CDR3: TGTGCCAGCAGCTTAGACAGGGAATTTGGCTACACCTTC. Together with reference TRBV5-4 and TRBJ1-2, the CDR3 gives the full variable domain: ETGVTQSPTHLIKTRGQQVTLRCSSQSGHNTVSWYQQALGQGPQFIFQYYREEENGRGNFPPRFSGLQFPNYSSELNVNALELDDSALYLCASSLDREFGYTFGSGTRLTVV.

The rearrangement uses TRBV18 and TRBJ1-5; D call uncertain. The V end lost 0 bases, the J end lost 3 bases, and 9 bases lay between the germline ends. Germline V gene lookup returns CDR1 KGHSH and CDR2 LQKENI. CDR3 length: 15 amino acids. The CDR3 DNA sequence: TGTGCCAGCTCACCACCCGAACAAGTCAATCAGCCCCAGCATTTT. This codes for CASSPPEQVNQPQHF.

The chain links TRBV30 to TRBJ1-4; 7 nucleotides align to TRBD1. Trimming took 1 base from V and 6 from J; bases not matched to a gene: 8. This CDR3 region has 15 residues. In germline, CDR1 is GTSNPN, CDR2 SVGIG (reference sequence). The DNA of the CDR3 is TGTGCCTGGAGTGGGTTTGTGCAGGGGGATGAAAAACTGTTTTTT. As protein: CAWSGFVQGDEKLFF.

The CDR3 sequence: CASSGDSGTTDTQYF. The CDR3 nucleotides are TGTGCCAGCAGTGGGGATAGCGGGACCACAGATACGCAGTATTTT. The chain uses TRBV2 and TRBJ2-3; 8 bases are shared with TRBD2. J lost 2 bases, V lost 4 bases, and 5 bases had no gene match. The CDR3 length is 15 residues. Germline CDR1 and CDR2: SNHLY and FYNNEI.

This clone was seen only once. The chain recombines TRBV30 with TRBJ2-6, with 8 bases identical to TRBD2. This CDR3 has 14 amino acids. CDR1 is GTSNPN and CDR2 is SVGIG in the germline V gene (reference sequence). Losses at the gene ends were 5 bases for V and 3 bases for J; bases not matched to a gene: 3. The CDR3 DNA follows: TGTGCCTGGGGGCGGGGGGTTGGGGCCAACGTCCTGACTTTC. This translates into CAWGRGVGANVLTF.

The V and J genes are TRBV12-5 and TRBJ2-5; 8 bases agree with TRBD1. Germline CDR1 and CDR2: LGHNT and FRNRAP. The V segment lost 4 bases and the J segment 3 bases; nucleotides outside the gene matches: 1. The CDR3 has 13 amino acids. DNA for the CDR3: TGTGCTAGTGGTTGGGACAGGAAAGAGACCCAGTACTTC. Residues: CASGWDRKETQYF.

V usage is TRBV29-1 and J usage is TRBJ1-2; D may be TRBD1 (5 bases). V was shortened by 6 bases and J by 6 bases, with 14 bases between the two germline ends. Germline-derived CDR1 and CDR2 are SQVTM and ANQGSEA. The CDR3 spans 12 residues. The CDR3 loop is CSVGGRIDGYTF. The DNA of the CDR3 is TGCAGCGTGGGGGGACGGATCGATGGCTACACCTTC.